This T cell receptor beta chain is drawn from a study of cytomegalovirus exposure and HLA in healthy donors. Clones were sequenced by immunoSEQ multiplex PCR, and TCRdb holds only the in-frame ones, with some missing. The sample records roughly 190,000 clones, about 82% being singletons. This clone has a handful of counts. Germline CDR1 and CDR2: SGHRS and YFSETQ. The J segment lost 3 bases and the V segment lost 0 bases, leaving 4 bases of the junction unmatched. This CDR3 contains 15 residues. This receptor was taken from a woman under 30 in good health and CMV-seronegative. The specimen sequenced was PBMCs. The J gene is TRBJ2-7, the V gene TRBV5-1; 9 bases are shared with TRBD2. CDR3 nucleotides: TGCGCCAGCAGCTTGGGTTCACTAGCGGGCTACGAGCAGTACTTC. Its translation: CASSLGSLAGYEQYF.